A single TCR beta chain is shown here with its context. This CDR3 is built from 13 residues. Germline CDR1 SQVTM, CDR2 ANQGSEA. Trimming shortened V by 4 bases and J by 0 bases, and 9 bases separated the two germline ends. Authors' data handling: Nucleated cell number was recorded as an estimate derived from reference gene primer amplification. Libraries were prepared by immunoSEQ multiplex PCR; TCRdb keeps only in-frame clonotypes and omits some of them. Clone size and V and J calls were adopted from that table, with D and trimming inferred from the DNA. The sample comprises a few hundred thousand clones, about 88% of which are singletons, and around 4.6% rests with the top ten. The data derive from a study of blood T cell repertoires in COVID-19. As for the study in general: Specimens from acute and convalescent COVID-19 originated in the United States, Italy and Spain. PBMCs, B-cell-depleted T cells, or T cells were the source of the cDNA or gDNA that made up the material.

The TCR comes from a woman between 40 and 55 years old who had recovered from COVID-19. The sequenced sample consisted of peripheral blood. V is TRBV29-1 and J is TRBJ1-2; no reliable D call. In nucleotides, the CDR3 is TGCAGCGTTGTTGTGACTTCTAACTATGGCTACACCTTC. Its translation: CSVVVTSNYGYTF.